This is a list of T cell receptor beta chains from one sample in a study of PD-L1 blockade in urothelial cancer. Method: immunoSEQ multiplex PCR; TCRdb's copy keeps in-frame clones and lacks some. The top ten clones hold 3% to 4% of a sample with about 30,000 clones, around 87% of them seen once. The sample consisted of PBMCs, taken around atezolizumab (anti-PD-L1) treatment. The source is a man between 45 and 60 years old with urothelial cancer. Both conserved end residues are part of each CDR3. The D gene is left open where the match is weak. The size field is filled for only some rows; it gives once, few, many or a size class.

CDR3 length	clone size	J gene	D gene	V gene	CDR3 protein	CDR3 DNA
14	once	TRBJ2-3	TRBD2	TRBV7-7	CASSKLAGTDTQYF	TGTGCCAGCAGCAAATTAGCGGGAACAGATACGCAGTATTTT
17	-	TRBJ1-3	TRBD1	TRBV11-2	CASSPTLPQGVGNTIYF	TGTGCCAGCAGCCCCACTTTACCCCAGGGGGTTGGAAACACCATATATTTT
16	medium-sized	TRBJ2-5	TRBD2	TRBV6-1	CASSGLAGGSQETQYF	TGTGCCAGCAGTGGACTAGCGGGAGGTTCCCAAGAGACCCAGTACTTC
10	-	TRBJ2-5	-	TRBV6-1	CASSDELLDF	TGTGCCAGCAGTGATGAGTTGTTGGACTTC
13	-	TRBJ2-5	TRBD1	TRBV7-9	CASSSTGVETQYF	TGTGCCAGCAGCTCAACAGGGGTCGAGACCCAGTACTTC
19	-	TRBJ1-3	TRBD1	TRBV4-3	CASSPTRGTGANTGNTIYF	TGCGCCAGCAGCCCTACGAGGGGTACAGGGGCTAATACTGGAAACACCATATATTTT
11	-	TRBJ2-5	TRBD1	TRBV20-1	CSVQTGETQYF	TGCAGTGTACAGACAGGGGAGACCCAGTACTTC
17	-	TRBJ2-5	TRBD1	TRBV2	CASSERLPGQAQETQYF	TGTGCCAGCAGTGAAAGGCTCCCGGGACAGGCCCAAGAGACCCAGTACTTC
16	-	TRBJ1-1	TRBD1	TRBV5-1	CASSSIDRDFNTEAFF	TGCGCCAGCAGCTCTATAGACAGGGACTTTAACACTGAAGCTTTCTTT
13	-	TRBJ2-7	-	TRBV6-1	CASSEAAVYEQYF	TGTGCCAGCAGTGAAGCGGCAGTCTACGAGCAGTACTTC
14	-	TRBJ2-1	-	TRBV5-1	CASSPRPDYNEQFF	TGCGCCAGCAGCCCCCGCCCAGACTACAATGAGCAGTTCTTC
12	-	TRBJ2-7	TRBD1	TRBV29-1	CSVQGQAYEQYF	TGCAGCGTCCAAGGACAGGCGTACGAGCAGTACTTC
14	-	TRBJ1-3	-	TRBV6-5	CASSYSAPGNTIYF	TGTGCCAGCAGTTACTCGGCCCCTGGAAACACCATATATTTT
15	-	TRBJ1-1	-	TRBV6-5	CASSYSWGRHTEAFF	TGTGCCAGCAGTTACTCGTGGGGGCGGCACACTGAAGCTTTCTTT
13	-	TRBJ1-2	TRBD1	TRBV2	CASSEGQPYGYTF	TGTGCCAGCAGTGAGGGACAGCCCTATGGCTACACCTTC
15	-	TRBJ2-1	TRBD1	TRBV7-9	CASSWGQATYNEQFF	TGTGCCAGCAGCTGGGGACAGGCCACCTACAATGAGCAGTTCTTC
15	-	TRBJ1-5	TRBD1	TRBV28	CASSTPGQGRQPQHF	TGTGCCAGCAGTACCCCCGGACAGGGAAGACAGCCCCAGCATTTT
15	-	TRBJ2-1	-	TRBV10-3	CAISEEARSYNEQFF	TGTGCCATCAGTGAGGAGGCGCGGAGTTACAATGAGCAGTTCTTC
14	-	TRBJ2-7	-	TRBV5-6	CASSSGGDNHEQYF	TGTGCCAGCAGTTCTGGAGGCGACAATCACGAGCAGTACTTC
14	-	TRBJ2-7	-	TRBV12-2	CASRFGQGAYEQYF	-
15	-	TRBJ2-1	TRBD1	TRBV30	CAWSGTGTGTNEQFF	TGTGCCTGGAGTGGGACCGGGACAGGGACAAATGAGCAGTTCTTC